Presented here are 23 T cell receptor beta chains from one specimen sequenced in a study of T-cell memory formation after mild COVID-19. A single record per CDR3 protein comes from TCRdb applying MiXCR to the 5' RACE reads. Among roughly 450,000 distinct CDR3 sequences listed, around a sixth were seen once. Sequenced material: PBMCs or a T cell subset sorted from them (not recorded which). The receptor source for this set is an adult woman who had mild COVID-19 (a few samples of this study predate the infection). Cell type and time point are not known.

The chain is built from TRBV30 and TRBJ2-2, with a possible D match to TRBD2 (5 bases). From germline, CDR1 is GTSNPN and CDR2 SVGIG (reference sequence). The CDR3 is 14 residues long. Between the trimmed V and J ends, which lost 3 bases and 4 bases, there was a span of 12 bases. In nucleotides, the CDR3 is TGTGCCTGGAGGAGTTTAGCGAGCACCGGGGAGCTGTTTTTT. Translation gives CAWRSLASTGELFF.

V gene TRBV24-1 combines with J gene TRBJ2-5; 7 bases align to TRBD2. This CDR3 contains 12 residues. Germline V gene sequence: CDR1 KGHDR, CDR2 SFDVKD. V gave up 10 bases and J gave up 2 bases; unmatched junction bases: 3. The DNA of the CDR3 is TGTGCCACGGCGGGAGAGCAAGAGACCCAGTACTTC. Amino acids: CATAGEQETQYF.

Worth noting for this clonotype: Compared with germline, one end of the junction differs, possibly owing to a read error. The rearrangement links TRBV20-1 to TRBJ2-1; 7 nucleotides line up with TRBD2. The CDR3 runs 15 residues. Per the germline V gene, CDR1 is DFQATT and CDR2 is SNEGSKA (reference sequence). In nucleotides, the CDR3 is TGCAGAGCTAGCGGAAACAGCGAAAGGTACAATGAGCAGTTCTTC. It encodes CRASGNSERYNEQFF.

This rearrangement joins TRBV20-1 to TRBJ1-1; perhaps TRBD1 as D (5 bases). Germline CDR1 and CDR2: DFQATT and SNEGSKA (reference sequence). V shed 1 base and J shed 4 bases, with 16 bases lying between them. The CDR3 loop spans 15 amino acids. The CDR3 bases are TGCAGTGCTAGAGCCGGGGGGGGTAGAGTCACTGAAGCTTTCTTT. Amino acid sequence: CSARAGGGRVTEAFF.

This clonotype has only a few counts. The rearrangement joins TRBV19 to TRBJ1-6, with TRBD1 matching 9 bases. Germline CDR1 reads LNHDA; CDR2 reads SQIVND (reference sequence). With 3 bases clipped from V and 6 bases from J, the junction kept 0 bases outside the gene matches. The CDR3 sequence is 14 residues long. The chain's CDR3 is CASSMDRGNSPLHF. CDR3 in DNA: TGTGCCAGTAGTATGGACAGGGGTAATTCACCCCTCCACTTT.

The J gene is TRBJ2-1, the V gene TRBV12-3 or TRBV12-4; 7 bases line up with TRBD2. This CDR3 spans 16 amino acids. With V trimmed by 3 bases and J by 5 bases, 10 bases remained unmatched. CDR3 protein: CASSFGLAVPNNEQFF. CDR3 nucleotide sequence: TGTGCCAGCAGTTTTGGGCTAGCGGTGCCTAACAATGAGCAGTTCTTC.

This clonotype was seen ten or more times. The chain is built from TRBV29-1 and TRBJ2-3, with 7 nucleotides matching TRBD1. Germline V lookup: CDR1 SQVTM, CDR2 ANQGSEA. CDR3 length: 12 amino acids. After removal of 7 bases from V and 3 bases from J, the junction contained 4 bases not matched to a gene. The CDR3 DNA is TGCAGCGGACAGGGTCAAACAGATACGCAGTATTTT. Protein sequence: CSGQGQTDTQYF.

The chain uses TRBV7-8 and TRBJ2-2; 7 nucleotides agree with TRBD1. The germline V gene encodes CDR1 SGHVS and CDR2 FQNEAQ. Trimming removed 5 bases from V and 6 bases from J; junction bases left unmatched: 15. The CDR3 has 17 amino acids. The DNA of the CDR3 is TGTGCCAGCAGCCACAAGACAGGGCTCCAACTGGCCGGGGAGCTGTTTTTT. Translation: CASSHKTGLQLAGELFF.

This clonotype was detected many times. CDR3 in DNA: TGTGCCTGGAGCCCGGGACAGGGGGACACCGGGGAGCTGTTTTTT. Protein sequence: CAWSPGQGDTGELFF. This chain connects TRBV30 to TRBJ2-2; TRBD1 matches at 11 bases. V was pared by 3 bases and J by 3 bases, with 3 bases of the junction left unmatched. Per the germline V gene, CDR1 is GTSNPN and CDR2 is SVGIG (reference sequence). The CDR3 is 15 residues long.

This clonotype was observed a few times. The chain carries TRBV2 and TRBJ1-2; 8 bases line up with TRBD1. V shed 6 bases, J shed 4 bases, and the junction held 7 bases outside the gene matches. In germline, CDR1 is SNHLY, CDR2 FYNNEI. The CDR3 spans 14 residues. Written as DNA, the CDR3 is TGTGCCAGCAGAGCCCAGGGGGCGAGCTATGGCTACACCTTC. It translates to CASRAQGASYGYTF.

This chain uses TRBV4-2 with TRBJ2-1, with TRBD2 matching 9 bases. Germline V CDR1 and CDR2: LGHNA, YNFKEQ. After removal of 4 bases from V and 8 bases from J, the junction contained 15 bases not matched to a gene. The CDR3 contains 17 residues. The CDR3 loop reads CASSPPFVRGGEDEQFF. CDR3 DNA sequence: TGTGCCAGCAGCCCCCCGTTTGTGCGGGGGGGCGAGGATGAGCAGTTCTTC.

This chain links TRBV30 with TRBJ2-7, with D uncertain. With 3 bases removed from V and 5 bases from J, the gap between germline ends came to 8 bases. Germline V gene lookup returns CDR1 GTSNPN and CDR2 SVGIG (reference sequence). This CDR3 is 11 amino acids long. The DNA of the CDR3 is TGTGCCTGGAGAGCCGGACACGAGCAGTACTTC. Protein product: CAWRAGHEQYF.

This chain connects TRBV9 to TRBJ2-7, with D possibly called TRBD1 or TRBD2 (5 bases each). V shed 3 bases and J shed 2 bases, with 15 bases lying between them. The CDR3 consists of 15 residues. CDR1 SGDLS and CDR2 YYNGEE come from the germline V gene. In DNA form, the CDR3 reads TGTGCCAGCAGCGCCCGAGGGACCCCTACCTACGAGCAGTACTTC. It codes for CASSARGTPTYEQYF.

There are a few counts of this clonotype. The gene calls are TRBV7-9 and TRBJ2-7; 9 bases agree with TRBD1. Germline V gene lookup returns CDR1 SEHNR and CDR2 FQNEAQ (reference sequence). CDR3 size: 16 residues. J was trimmed by 3 bases and V by 1 base; bases with no gene match: 7. The CDR3 nucleotides read TGTGCCAGCAGCTTAGAATCCTGGGGACAGGGCTACGAGCAGTACTTC. Translated, it gives CASSLESWGQGYEQYF.

V is TRBV7-9 and J is TRBJ2-7; maybe TRBD2 (5 bases). Per the germline V gene, CDR1 is SEHNR and CDR2 is FQNEAQ (reference sequence). The CDR3 loop spans 14 amino acids. The germline V and J ends were trimmed by 5 bases and 5 bases, with 16 bases remaining between them. The DNA of the CDR3 is TGTGCCAGCAGCCCGAGAGAGGGCCTCCACGAGCAGTACTTC. Translation gives CASSPREGLHEQYF.

This chain connects TRBV5-5 to TRBJ2-1; 15 bases are a match to TRBD2. In germline, CDR1 is SGHKS, CDR2 YYEKEE (reference sequence). The CDR3 contains 18 residues. Germline trimming cut 7 bases from V and 3 bases from J; bases unmatched to any gene: 11. For the CDR3, the DNA is TGTGCCAGCCATGCTGGACTAGCGGGGGGGCTTGGCTACAATGAGCAGTTCTTC. It yields the protein CASHAGLAGGLGYNEQFF.

This clonotype was detected only a few times. The CDR3 is CATQPGTGVYEQYF. The CDR3 DNA reads as TGTGCCACCCAACCAGGGACAGGCGTCTACGAGCAGTACTTC. This chain uses TRBV5-6 with TRBJ2-7; 8 bases line up with TRBD1. Trimming removed 9 bases from V and 3 bases from J; junction bases left unmatched: 11. The CDR3 runs 14 residues. CDR1 and CDR2 from the germline V gene are SGHDT and YYEEEE.

This chain uses TRBV24-1 with TRBJ2-3; tentatively, D is TRBD1 (5 bases). The CDR3 is 16 residues long. Trimming took off 3 bases at V and 4 bases at J, with 16 bases between the two ends. Germline V lookup: CDR1 KGHDR, CDR2 SFDVKD. The CDR3 DNA reads as TGTGCCACCAGTGATCCCCGACAGCCTCGGGCAGATACGCAGTATTTT. It is translated as CATSDPRQPRADTQYF.

This clonotype was seen at least ten times. The CDR3 is CASSYSGQRDQPQHF. DNA of the CDR3: TGTGCCAGCAGTTACTCAGGGCAGAGGGATCAGCCCCAGCATTTT. The chain combines TRBV6-2 or TRBV6-3 with TRBJ1-5; D uncertain. CDR1 and CDR2 from the germline V gene are MNHEY and SVGEGT. Trimming took 0 bases from V and 5 from J, leaving 11 bases between them. CDR3 length equals 15 residues.

The sample holds a few counts of this clonotype. The chain combines TRBV19 with TRBJ2-5; maybe TRBD2 (6 bases). V was pared by 7 bases and J by 7 bases, with 22 bases between. CDR3 length equals 15 residues. Germline CDR1 is LNHDA and CDR2 is SQIVND (reference sequence). CDR3 amino acids: CASTPAGTPVGTQYF. The CDR3 DNA reads TGTGCCAGTACCCCCGCCGGGACTCCGGTCGGGACCCAGTACTTC. Using reference TRBV19 and TRBJ2-5 for the parts outside the CDR3, the full variable domain is DGGITQSPKYLFRKEGQNVTLSCEQNLNHDAMYWYRQDPGQGLRLIYYSQIVNDFQKGDIAEGYSVSREKKESFPLTVTSAQKNPTAFYLCASTPAGTPVGTQYFGPGTRLLVL.

The V gene is TRBV5-1, the J gene TRBJ2-2; 7 positions match TRBD1. This CDR3 comprises 14 residues. V trimming: 0 bases; J trimming: 6 bases; junction bases outside the gene matches: 2. CDR1 SGHRS and CDR2 YFSETQ come from the germline V gene. The CDR3 is CASSLGQGPGELFF. The CDR3 region has the DNA TGCGCCAGCAGCTTGGGACAGGGCCCCGGGGAGCTGTTTTTT.

The V gene is TRBV7-2, the J gene TRBJ1-2; D remains ambiguous. V gave up 3 bases and J gave up 6 bases, with 5 bases separating them. Germline CDR1 SGHTA, CDR2 FQGNSA. CDR3 length: 11 residues. In DNA form, the CDR3 reads TGTGCCAGCAGCTTGTCCGATGGCTACACCTTC. Translated, it gives CASSLSDGYTF.

CDR3 coding DNA: TGCAGTGCCCAAGAGCGTGGGCTTCTGACCCAAGAGACCCAGTACTTC. Its translation: CSAQERGLLTQETQYF. J is TRBJ2-5 and V is TRBV20-1; D gene unclear. CDR1 is DFQATT, CDR2 SNEGSKA, per germline (reference sequence). The V and J ends lost 6 bases and 1 base respectively, with 21 bases between them. The CDR3 extends over 16 amino acids.